This TCR beta chain stems from a study of blood T cell repertoires in COVID-19. As for the study in general: The study drew acute and convalescent COVID-19 samples from the United States, Italy and Spain. Sources were T cells, B-cell-depleted T cells, or PBMCs; the material itself was cDNA or gDNA.

There are 14 residues in the CDR3. Trimming took 5 bases from V and 1 from J, leaving 11 bases between them. Germline loops: CDR1 SGHAT, CDR2 FQNNGV. The authors' processing: Scientists estimated how many nucleated cells there were by amplifying reference gene primers. Using immunoSEQ multiplex PCR, the repertoire was profiled, and TCRdb retains in-frame clones only, with some absent. The DNA gave D and trimming, while V, J and clone size come from that table. The sample lists 35,000 to 45,000 clones; approximately 78% were seen once. V usage is TRBV11-2 and J usage is TRBJ1-1, with D possibly TRBD1 on 6 matching bases. Source material: peripheral blood. The sequence came from a man aged 55 to 70 with acute or convalescent COVID-19. The CDR3 sequence is CASSTIGGNTEAFF. CDR3 DNA: TGTGCCAGCAGCACTATAGGGGGGAACACTGAAGCTTTCTTT.